A selection of T cell receptor beta chains follows, all from one sample in a study of shared clonotypes between healthy human individuals. Clones were sequenced by immunoSEQ multiplex PCR, and TCRdb holds only the in-frame ones, with some missing. The sample carries some 2 million clones, about 95% recorded once. The sample consisted of naive CD8+ T cells sorted from blood. The receptors shown here come from a young man in good health. CDR3s include the opening cysteine and the closing phenylalanine or tryptophan. The order of the fields is J gene, V gene, D gene, CDR3 protein, CDR3 DNA. A D gene is named only where the DNA matches it firmly.

>TRBJ1-2|TRBV25-1|TRBD1
CASTTGDGGYTF
TGTGCCAGCACAACAGGGGATGGGGGCTACACCTTC
>TRBJ1-3|TRBV13|.
CASSKTPEQGNTIYF
TGTGCCAGCAGCAAGACCCCCGAGCAAGGAAACACCATATATTTT
>TRBJ1-2|TRBV7-9|.
CASSPSWDWDYGYTF
TGTGCCAGCAGCCCTAGCTGGGATTGGGACTATGGCTACACCTTC
>TRBJ2-7|TRBV5-5|TRBD1
CASSVFGTGNEQYF
TGTGCCAGCAGCGTATTCGGGACAGGGAACGAGCAGTACTTC
>TRBJ2-7|TRBV7-8|.
CASSLVGIRPTYEQYF
TGTGCCAGCAGCTTAGTTGGCATCCGACCCACCTACGAGCAGTACTTC
>TRBJ2-1|TRBV7-9|TRBD2
CASSHRVLAGGGQFF
TGTGCCAGCAGCCACAGAGTACTAGCGGGAGGTGGGCAGTTCTTC
>TRBJ1-2|TRBV5-6|TRBD1
CASSFPDRERNYGYTF
TGTGCCAGCAGCTTCCCGGACAGGGAGCGCAACTATGGCTACACCTTC
>TRBJ1-2|TRBV27|.
CASSFDIGDSYGYTF
TGTGCCAGCAGTTTCGACATAGGTGATTCCTATGGCTACACCTTC
>TRBJ2-7|TRBV30|.
CAWSVQDGGEQYF
TGTGCCTGGAGTGTTCAGGACGGCGGCGAGCAGTACTTC
>TRBJ2-7|TRBV6-5|.
CASSYGSEQYF
TGTGCCAGCAGTTACGGATCTGAGCAGTACTTC